The next 27 T cell receptor beta chains were all read from a single sample in a study of identical twins. TCRdb passed the 5' RACE reads through MiXCR, listing each CDR3 protein once. The data show about 490,000 distinct CDR3 sequences, roughly 15% seen once. The same specimen was also included in a second study, on yellow fever vaccine responses in identical twins.

Sequences were obtained from CD4+ T cells sorted from blood. These receptors originate from a woman aged 18-29 years in good health.

This clonotype has a count of ten or more. The CDR3 loop reads CASRGPQVGNTEAFF. The CDR3 bases are TGTGCCAGCAGAGGCCCCCAGGTCGGGAACACTGAAGCTTTCTTT. V usage is TRBV12-3 or TRBV12-4 and J usage is TRBJ1-1; unclear D gene. V lost 6 bases, J lost 1 base, and 15 bases lay in between. The length of the CDR3 is 15 residues.

The rearrangement uses TRBV5-1 and TRBJ2-3, with D perhaps matching TRBD2 (5 bases). CDR3 size: 19 residues. Looked up from germline, CDR1 is SGHRS and CDR2 is YFSETQ. The V end was cut by 1 base, the J end by 8 bases, with 29 bases between. In nucleotides, the CDR3 is TGCGCCAGCAGCTTGAGCCCGTTATCCGACATTACTCGGAGGAGTACGCAGTATTTT. Translated: CASSLSPLSDITRRSTQYF.

This clonotype was found a few times. CDR3 protein: CASSPGVGGGTYTQYF. DNA for the CDR3: TGTGCCAGCAGTCCCGGGGTTGGCGGGGGGACATATACGCAGTATTTT. This chain joins TRBV28 and TRBJ2-3; 8 nucleotides agree with TRBD2. V was clipped by 5 bases and J by 7 bases; unmatched bases: 14. This CDR3 has 16 amino acids. Germline values: CDR1 MDHEN, CDR2 SYDVKM.

The chain links TRBV28 to TRBJ2-3; 9 nucleotides align to TRBD2. Trimming at V came to 5 bases and at J to 1 base, leaving 4 bases not matched to a gene. There are 15 residues in the CDR3. The germline V gene has CDR1 MDHEN and CDR2 SYDVKM. CDR3 region: CASSVAGAGTDTQYF. As DNA, the CDR3 is TGTGCCAGCAGTGTAGCGGGGGCCGGCACAGATACGCAGTATTTT.

The chain carries TRBV4-1 and TRBJ2-1; unclear D gene. The CDR3 consists of 16 residues. Germline CDR1 is MGHRA and CDR2 is YSYEKL. Trimming left V 8 bases short and J 2 bases short, with 19 bases between. CDR3 in DNA: TGCGCCAGCGGCTCAACCGATTGGACGGCCTACAATGAGCAGTTCTTC. This sequence encodes CASGSTDWTAYNEQFF.

The table lists this clonotype with many counts. The V call is TRBV5-5, the J call TRBJ1-5; D ambiguous. Germline V lookup: CDR1 SGHKS, CDR2 YYEKEE (reference sequence). V shed 5 bases and J shed 5 bases, with 11 bases lying between them. There are 13 residues in the CDR3. The CDR3 spells CASSLIWDQPQHF. The CDR3 DNA sequence: TGTGCCAGCAGTCTCATTTGGGATCAGCCCCAGCATTTT.

This chain joins TRBV5-1 and TRBJ2-2; D call uncertain. The CDR3 spans 16 residues. The V gene lost 3 bases and the J gene lost 4 bases, with 16 bases spanning the gap. The V gene's germline CDR1 is SGHRS and CDR2 YFSETQ. CDR3 bases: TGCGCCAGCAGCTGGCCCGAACCACACCTCACCGGGGAGCTGTTTTTT. Its protein is CASSWPEPHLTGELFF.

In DNA form, the CDR3 reads TGTGCCAGCAGCCAAGGGTACACCATATATTTT. Protein: CASSQGYTIYF. V gene TRBV14 combines with J gene TRBJ1-3; no clear D. The CDR3 sequence is 11 residues long. V shed 1 base and J shed 8 bases, with 3 bases lying between them. Germline assignment: CDR1 SGHDN and CDR2 FVKESK.

The chain links TRBV5-1 to TRBJ2-7; D may correspond to TRBD1 or TRBD2 (5 bases each). Trimming took off 8 bases at V and 0 bases at J, with 15 bases between the two ends. CDR1 and CDR2 from the germline V gene are SGHRS and YFSETQ. The CDR3 totals 14 residues. CDR3 residues: CARPPEGSSYEQYF. CDR3 in DNA: TGCGCCAGACCCCCTGAGGGGAGCTCCTACGAGCAGTACTTC.

V is TRBV12-3 or TRBV12-4 and J is TRBJ2-5, with 9 bases matching TRBD2. The J segment lost 5 bases and the V segment lost 6 bases, leaving 10 bases of the junction unmatched. The CDR3 has 15 amino acids. CDR3 residues: CASSLGTSSAETQYF. The DNA of the CDR3 is TGTGCCAGCAGCCTCGGGACTAGCTCTGCGGAGACCCAGTACTTC.

This clonotype was detected many times. The gene calls are TRBV5-1 and TRBJ1-1; no definite D call. The CDR3 covers 13 residues. V was cut by 0 bases and J by 0 bases, with 3 bases left in between. Germline CDR1 and CDR2: SGHRS and YFSETQ. CDR3 bases: TGCGCCAGCAGCTTGGTTATGAACACTGAAGCTTTCTTT. Translated, it gives CASSLVMNTEAFF.

The V call is TRBV3-1, the J call TRBJ1-3, with unresolved D. Trimming took off 1 base at V and 0 bases at J, with 10 bases between the two ends. The germline V gene has CDR1 LGHDT and CDR2 YNNKEL (reference sequence). The CDR3 runs to 16 residues. This CDR3 reads CASSQGWQASGNTIYF. The CDR3 nucleotides are TGTGCCAGCAGCCAAGGCTGGCAGGCCTCTGGAAACACCATATATTTT.

V and J are TRBV9 and TRBJ1-1; no definite D call. CDR3 size: 16 residues. The germline V gene encodes CDR1 SGDLS and CDR2 YYNGEE. Trimming removed 3 bases from V and 0 bases from J, with 15 bases in between. The CDR3 region is CASSGRPGPLNTEAFF. The CDR3 nucleotides are TGTGCCAGCAGCGGGAGGCCTGGCCCCCTGAACACTGAAGCTTTCTTT.

This clonotype was detected ten times or more. This chain's CDR3 is CASSTGLGEKLFF. The CDR3 coding sequence is TGTGCCAGCAGTACGGGTTTGGGTGAAAAACTGTTTTTT. The chain is built from TRBV12-3 or TRBV12-4 and TRBJ1-4; D unclear. This CDR3 has 13 residues. V was trimmed by 5 bases and J by 7 bases, leaving 11 bases between them.

This clonotype was detected only a few times. The chain combines TRBV5-4 with TRBJ1-1; 7 nucleotides align to TRBD1. CDR1 is SGHNT, CDR2 YYREEE, per germline (reference sequence). The trim removed 3 bases at V and 6 bases at J, leaving 8 bases unmatched. The CDR3 length is 14 residues. The chain's CDR3 is CASSSGTARPEAFF. DNA for the CDR3: TGTGCCAGCAGCTCCGGGACAGCGCGGCCTGAAGCTTTCTTT.

This clonotype was found many times. V is TRBV10-3 and J is TRBJ1-6, with D hard to call. The CDR3 is made up of 15 amino acids. The ends were cut back, 11 bases at V and 7 bases at J, with 21 bases in the middle. The germline V gene encodes CDR1 ENHRY and CDR2 SYGVKD. The CDR3 coding sequence is TGTGCCTCAAATGGGGTTCCCCTGGAGAATTCACCCCTCCACTTT. Encoded protein: CASNGVPLENSPLHF.

The gene calls are TRBV28 and TRBJ2-2; TRBD2 might be the D (6 bases). Germline assignment: CDR1 MDHEN and CDR2 SYDVKM. Trimming removed 8 bases at V and 0 bases at J, with 13 bases between. The CDR3 length is 15 residues. The CDR3 region is CASAGGTPNTGELFF. The CDR3 DNA sequence: TGTGCCAGCGCAGGCGGGACCCCGAACACCGGGGAGCTGTTTTTT.

This clonotype was counted only a few times. The CDR3 coding sequence is TGTGCCAGCAGCCCCAGTATGCCTAGGGTTTGGACCCAGTACTTC. It specifies CASSPSMPRVWTQYF. This chain connects TRBV12-3 or TRBV12-4 to TRBJ2-5, with unresolved D. This CDR3 has 15 residues. The V and J ends lost 6 bases and 7 bases respectively, with 21 bases between them.

This clonotype was seen more than once but under ten times. The chain is built from TRBV11-2 and TRBJ2-7; TRBD2 matches 9 bases. This CDR3 has 17 amino acids. J was trimmed by 7 bases and V by 5 bases; bases with no gene match: 18. Germline CDR1 is SGHAT and CDR2 is FQNNGV. CDR3 in DNA: TGTGCCAGCAGCGTCCAGACTAGCGGCCTTTTTCGCGGGGAGCAGTACTTC. Translating it yields CASSVQTSGLFRGEQYF.

The chain is built from TRBV20-1 and TRBJ2-5; D is perhaps TRBD1 (6 bases). V lost 6 bases and J 2 bases, leaving 13 bases between the germline ends. Germline V CDR1 and CDR2: DFQATT, SNEGSKA (reference sequence). The CDR3 covers 13 residues. The DNA for the CDR3 is TGCAGTGCCCCCGACAGGTATCAAGAGACCCAGTACTTC. Translating gives CSAPDRYQETQYF.

This clonotype has only a few counts. The genes are TRBV12-3 or TRBV12-4 and TRBJ1-5, with D maybe TRBD1 (5 bases). Trimming removed 7 bases from V and 4 bases from J, with 14 bases in between. This CDR3 is built from 14 residues. CDR3 residues: CASTLGRTNQPQHF. The DNA of the CDR3 is TGTGCCAGCACCTTGGGGCGGACGAATCAGCCCCAGCATTTT.

This clonotype was recorded a few times. The J gene is TRBJ2-5, the V gene TRBV2; maybe TRBD2 (6 bases). V was trimmed by 2 bases and J by 2 bases, leaving 12 bases between them. The length of the CDR3 is 15 residues. Germline assignment: CDR1 SNHLY and CDR2 FYNNEI. In DNA form, the CDR3 reads TGTGCCAGCAGTGAATTGGGACTTCCACAAGAGACCCAGTACTTC. Protein product: CASSELGLPQETQYF.

This clonotype showed up just a few times. This chain links TRBV7-2 with TRBJ2-1; D is unclear. V was clipped by 5 bases and J by 6 bases, with 5 bases between them. CDR3 size: 11 residues. Germline V gene lookup returns CDR1 SGHTA and CDR2 FQGNSA. The CDR3 DNA reads as TGTGCCAGCAGCCCTCGCAATGAGCAGTTCTTC. It encodes CASSPRNEQFF. The full variable domain, completed using reference TRBV7-2 and TRBJ2-1, is GAGVSQSPSNKVTEKGKDVELRCDPISGHTALYWYRQSLGQGLEFLIYFQGNSAPDKSGLPSDRFSAERTGGSVSTLTIQRTQQEDSAVYLCASSPRNEQFFGPGTRLTVL.

J is TRBJ2-3 and V is TRBV12-3 or TRBV12-4, with 10 bases aligning to TRBD2. V shed 5 bases and J 1 base; nucleotides not matched to a gene: 12. This CDR3 spans 18 amino acids. The CDR3 DNA reads as TGTGCCAGCAGTCCTCTAGCGGGAGTAGTTGTTGGCACAGATACGCAGTATTTT. Its translation: CASSPLAGVVVGTDTQYF.

This clonotype was detected many times. The CDR3 loop reads CATSDPGSGADTQYF. The CDR3 coding sequence is TGTGCCACCAGTGACCCCGGGAGTGGGGCAGATACGCAGTATTTT. The rearrangement uses TRBV24-1 and TRBJ2-3; D is perhaps TRBD2 (6 bases). The CDR3 is 15 amino acids. The V end was cut by 4 bases, the J end by 4 bases, with 14 bases between. CDR1 is KGHDR and CDR2 is SFDVKD in the germline V gene.

The V and J genes are TRBV6-5 and TRBJ1-5; D gene unclear. The CDR3 covers 15 residues. The V end was cut by 3 bases, the J end by 4 bases, with 13 bases between. Germline lookup yields CDR1 MNHEY and CDR2 SVGAGI. The CDR3 DNA reads as TGTGCCAGCAGTTATTCGGGAAGGGATAATCAGCCCCAGCATTTT. Amino acids: CASSYSGRDNQPQHF.

CDR3 amino acids: CSAGQGLSYEQYV. The CDR3 nucleotides read TGCAGTGCTGGACAGGGGCTCTCCTACGAGCAGTACGTC. The gene calls are TRBV20-1 and TRBJ2-7; 9 nucleotides line up with TRBD1. The ends lost 5 bases at V and 0 bases at J; junction bases unmatched: 2. The germline V gene encodes CDR1 DFQATT and CDR2 SNEGSKA (reference sequence). The CDR3 spans 13 residues.